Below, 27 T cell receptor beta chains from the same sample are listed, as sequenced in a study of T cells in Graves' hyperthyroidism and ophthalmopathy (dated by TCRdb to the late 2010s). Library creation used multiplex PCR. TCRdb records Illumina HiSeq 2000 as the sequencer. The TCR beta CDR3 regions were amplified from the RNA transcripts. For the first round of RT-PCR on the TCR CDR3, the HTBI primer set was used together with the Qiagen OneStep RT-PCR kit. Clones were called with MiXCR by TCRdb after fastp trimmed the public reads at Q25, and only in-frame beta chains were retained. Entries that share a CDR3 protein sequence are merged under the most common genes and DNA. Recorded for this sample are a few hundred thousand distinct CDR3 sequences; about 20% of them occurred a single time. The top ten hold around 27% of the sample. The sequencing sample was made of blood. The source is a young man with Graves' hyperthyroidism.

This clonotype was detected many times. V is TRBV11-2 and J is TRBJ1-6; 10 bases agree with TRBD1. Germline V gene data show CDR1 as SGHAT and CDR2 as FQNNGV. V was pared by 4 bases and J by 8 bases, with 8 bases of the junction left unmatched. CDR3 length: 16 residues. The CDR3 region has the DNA TGTGCCAGCAGCTCGACCGGGGGGACAGGGGATTCACCCCTCCACTTT. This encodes CASSSTGGTGDSPLHF.

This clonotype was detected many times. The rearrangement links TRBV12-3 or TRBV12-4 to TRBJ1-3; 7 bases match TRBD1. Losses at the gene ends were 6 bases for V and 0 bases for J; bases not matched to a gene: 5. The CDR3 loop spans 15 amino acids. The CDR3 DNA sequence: TGTGCCAGCAGGTACAGGGACAGCTCTGGAAACACCATATATTTT. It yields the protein CASRYRDSSGNTIYF.

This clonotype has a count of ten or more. The CDR3 region has the DNA TGCAGTGCTAGCCCCCAGGGTGGGAATCAGCCCCAGCATTTT. This sequence encodes CSASPQGGNQPQHF. The rearrangement uses TRBV20-1 and TRBJ1-5; possibly TRBD1 for D (5 bases). The CDR3 contains 14 residues. Germline CDR1 is DFQATT and CDR2 is SNEGSKA (reference sequence). V gave up 3 bases and J gave up 4 bases, with 13 bases separating them.

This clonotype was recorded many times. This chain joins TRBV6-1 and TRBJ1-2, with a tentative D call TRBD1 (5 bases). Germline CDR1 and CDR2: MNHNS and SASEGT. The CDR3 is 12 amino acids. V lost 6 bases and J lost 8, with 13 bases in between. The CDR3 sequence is CASSTGAGGYTF. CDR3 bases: TGTGCCAGCAGCACCGGGGCTGGGGGCTACACCTTC.

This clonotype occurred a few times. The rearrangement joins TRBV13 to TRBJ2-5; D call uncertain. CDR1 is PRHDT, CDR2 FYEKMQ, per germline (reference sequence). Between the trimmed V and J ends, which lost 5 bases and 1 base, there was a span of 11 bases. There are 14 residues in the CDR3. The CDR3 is CASSPGVGQETQYF. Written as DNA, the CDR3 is TGTGCCAGCAGCCCAGGAGTGGGCCAAGAGACCCAGTACTTC.

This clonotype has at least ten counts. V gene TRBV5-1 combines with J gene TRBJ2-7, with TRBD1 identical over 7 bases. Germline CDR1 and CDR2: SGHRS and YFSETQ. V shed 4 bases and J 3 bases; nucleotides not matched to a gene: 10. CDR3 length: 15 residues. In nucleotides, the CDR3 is TGCGCCAGCAGCCCTGGGACAGCAAGACACTACGAGCAGTACTTC. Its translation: CASSPGTARHYEQYF.

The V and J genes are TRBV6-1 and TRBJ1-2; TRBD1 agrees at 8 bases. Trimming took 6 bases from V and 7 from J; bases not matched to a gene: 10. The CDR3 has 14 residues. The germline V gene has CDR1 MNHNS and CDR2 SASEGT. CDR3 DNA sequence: TGTGCCAGCAGACGGGACAGGCGAGTCGGTGGCTACACCTTC. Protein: CASRRDRRVGGYTF.

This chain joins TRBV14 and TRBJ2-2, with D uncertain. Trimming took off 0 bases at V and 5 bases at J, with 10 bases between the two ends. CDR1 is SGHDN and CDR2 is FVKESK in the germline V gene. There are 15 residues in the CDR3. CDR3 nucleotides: TGTGCCAGCAGCCAAGATCAATTGGGAACCGGGGAGCTGTTTTTT. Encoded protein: CASSQDQLGTGELFF.

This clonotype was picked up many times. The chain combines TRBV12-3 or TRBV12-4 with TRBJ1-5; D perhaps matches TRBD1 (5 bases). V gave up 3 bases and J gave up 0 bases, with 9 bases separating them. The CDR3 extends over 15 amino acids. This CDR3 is CASSLGRPSNQPQHF. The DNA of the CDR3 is TGTGCCAGCAGTTTGGGACGGCCTAGCAATCAGCCCCAGCATTTT.

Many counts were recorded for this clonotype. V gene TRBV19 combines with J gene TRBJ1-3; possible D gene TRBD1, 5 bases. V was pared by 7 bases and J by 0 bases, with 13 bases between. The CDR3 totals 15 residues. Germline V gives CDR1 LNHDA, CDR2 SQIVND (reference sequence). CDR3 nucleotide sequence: TGTGCCAGTACCAAGGACATCTACTCTGGAAACACCATATATTTT. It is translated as CASTKDIYSGNTIYF. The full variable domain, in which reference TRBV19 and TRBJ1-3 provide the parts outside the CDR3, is DGGITQSPKYLFRKEGQNVTLSCEQNLNHDAMYWYRQDPGQGLRLIYYSQIVNDFQKGDIAEGYSVSREKKESFPLTVTSAQKNPTAFYLCASTKDIYSGNTIYFGEGSWLTVV.

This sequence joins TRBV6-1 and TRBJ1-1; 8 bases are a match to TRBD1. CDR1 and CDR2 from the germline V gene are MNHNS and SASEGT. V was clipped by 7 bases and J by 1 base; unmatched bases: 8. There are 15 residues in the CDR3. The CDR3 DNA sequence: TGTGCCAGCACTAGGCCAGGGACAGGGAACACTGAAGCTTTCTTT. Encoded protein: CASTRPGTGNTEAFF.

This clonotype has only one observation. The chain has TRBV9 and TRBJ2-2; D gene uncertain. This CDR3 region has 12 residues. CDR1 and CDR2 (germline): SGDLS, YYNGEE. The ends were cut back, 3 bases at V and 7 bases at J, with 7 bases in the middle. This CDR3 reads CASSGKGGELFF. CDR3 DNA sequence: TGTGCCAGCAGCGGGAAGGGCGGGGAGCTGTTTTTT.

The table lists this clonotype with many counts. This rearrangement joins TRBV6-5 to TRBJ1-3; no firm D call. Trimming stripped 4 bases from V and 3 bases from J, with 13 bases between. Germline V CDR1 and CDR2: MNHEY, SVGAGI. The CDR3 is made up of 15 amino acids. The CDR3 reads CASSSQLMGGNTIYF. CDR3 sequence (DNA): TGTGCCAGCAGTTCCCAGCTGATGGGTGGAAACACCATATATTTT.

CDR3 amino acids: CASSQEGEIGEAFF. The CDR3 DNA follows: TGTGCCAGCAGCCAAGAGGGGGAAATCGGTGAAGCTTTCTTT. The rearrangement uses TRBV4-2 and TRBJ1-1, with D maybe TRBD1 (5 bases). V was pared by 0 bases and J by 7 bases, with 12 bases between. The CDR3 totals 14 residues. Looked up from germline, CDR1 is LGHNA and CDR2 is YNFKEQ.

CDR3 residues: CSATSGQGLGGYTF. In nucleotides, the CDR3 is TGCAGTGCCACCAGCGGACAGGGGTTGGGCGGCTACACCTTC. The rearrangement joins TRBV20-1 to TRBJ1-2; TRBD1 matches 9 bases. Germline CDR1 reads DFQATT; CDR2 reads SNEGSKA (reference sequence). CDR3 length: 14 residues. Trimming cost V 6 bases and J 8 bases; bases outside gene matches: 13.

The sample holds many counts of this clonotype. CDR3 in amino acids: CAWSVAPSGRQYF. CDR3 in DNA: TGTGCCTGGAGTGTAGCCCCCTCGGGACGGCAGTACTTC. The rearrangement links TRBV30 to TRBJ2-7; D assignment may be TRBD1 or TRBD2 (5 bases each). Germline lookup yields CDR1 GTSNPN and CDR2 SVGIG (reference sequence). The CDR3 contains 13 residues. V was clipped by 0 bases and J by 9 bases, with 15 bases between them.

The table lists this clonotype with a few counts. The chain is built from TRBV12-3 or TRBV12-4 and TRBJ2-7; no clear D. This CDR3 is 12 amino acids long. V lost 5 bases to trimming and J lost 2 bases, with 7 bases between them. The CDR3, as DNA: TGTGCCAGCAGTCCACAAACCTACGAGCAGTACTTC. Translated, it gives CASSPQTYEQYF.

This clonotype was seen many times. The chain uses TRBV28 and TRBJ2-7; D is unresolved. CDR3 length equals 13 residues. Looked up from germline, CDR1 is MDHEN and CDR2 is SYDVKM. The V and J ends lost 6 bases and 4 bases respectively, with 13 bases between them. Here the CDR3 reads CASRRAGYYEQYF. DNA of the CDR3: TGTGCCAGCAGGCGAGCCGGATATTACGAGCAGTACTTC.

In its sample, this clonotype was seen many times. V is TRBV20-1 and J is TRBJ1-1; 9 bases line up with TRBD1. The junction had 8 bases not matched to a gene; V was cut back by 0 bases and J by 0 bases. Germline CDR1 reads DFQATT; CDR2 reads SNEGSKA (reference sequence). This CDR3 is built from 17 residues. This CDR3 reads CSARDLITGGLNTEAFF. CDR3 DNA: TGCAGTGCTAGAGACCTAATCACAGGGGGCTTGAACACTGAAGCTTTCTTT.

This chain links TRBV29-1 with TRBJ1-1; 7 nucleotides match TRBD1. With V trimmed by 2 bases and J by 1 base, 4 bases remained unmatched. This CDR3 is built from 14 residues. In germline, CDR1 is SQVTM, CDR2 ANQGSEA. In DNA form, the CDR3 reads TGCAGCGTTGAAACCGGGACAGAGAACACTGAAGCTTTCTTT. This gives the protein CSVETGTENTEAFF.

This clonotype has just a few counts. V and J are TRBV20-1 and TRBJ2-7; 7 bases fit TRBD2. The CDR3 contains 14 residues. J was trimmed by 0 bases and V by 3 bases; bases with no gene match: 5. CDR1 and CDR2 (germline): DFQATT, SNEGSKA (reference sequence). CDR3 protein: CSASIQRDSYEQYF. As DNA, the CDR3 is TGCAGTGCTAGTATCCAGCGGGACTCCTACGAGCAGTACTTC.

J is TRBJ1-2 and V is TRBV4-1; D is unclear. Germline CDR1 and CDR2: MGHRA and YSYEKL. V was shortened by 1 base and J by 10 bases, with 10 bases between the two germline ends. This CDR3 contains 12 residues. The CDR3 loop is CASSQVGLFYTF. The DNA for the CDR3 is TGCGCCAGCAGCCAAGTAGGCCTGTTCTACACCTTC.

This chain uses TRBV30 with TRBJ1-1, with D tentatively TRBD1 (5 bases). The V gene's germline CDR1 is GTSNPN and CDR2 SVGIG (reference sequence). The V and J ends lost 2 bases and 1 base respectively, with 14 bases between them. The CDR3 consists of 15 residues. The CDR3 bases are TGTGCCTGGAGTTCGCCCGGGACGGCGAACACTGAAGCTTTCTTT. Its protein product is CAWSSPGTANTEAFF.

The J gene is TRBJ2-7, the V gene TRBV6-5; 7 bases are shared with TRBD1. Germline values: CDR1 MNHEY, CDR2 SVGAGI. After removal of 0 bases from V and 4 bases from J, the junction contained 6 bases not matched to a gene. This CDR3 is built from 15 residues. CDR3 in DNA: TGTGCCAGCAGTTACTCCGGGACAGAAGAGTACGAGCAGTACTTC. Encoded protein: CASSYSGTEEYEQYF.

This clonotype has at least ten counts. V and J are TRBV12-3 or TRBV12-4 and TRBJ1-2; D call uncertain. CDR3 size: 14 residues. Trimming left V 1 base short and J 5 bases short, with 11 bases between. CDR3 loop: CASSLGSSQYGYTF. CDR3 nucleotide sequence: TGTGCCAGCAGTTTAGGGTCCTCACAGTATGGCTACACCTTC.

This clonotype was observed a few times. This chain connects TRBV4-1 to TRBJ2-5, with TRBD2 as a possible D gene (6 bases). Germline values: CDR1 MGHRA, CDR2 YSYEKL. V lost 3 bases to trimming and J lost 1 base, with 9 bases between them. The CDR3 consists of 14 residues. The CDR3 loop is CASSQTRSQETQYF. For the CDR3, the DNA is TGCGCCAGCAGCCAGACTAGAAGCCAAGAGACCCAGTACTTC.

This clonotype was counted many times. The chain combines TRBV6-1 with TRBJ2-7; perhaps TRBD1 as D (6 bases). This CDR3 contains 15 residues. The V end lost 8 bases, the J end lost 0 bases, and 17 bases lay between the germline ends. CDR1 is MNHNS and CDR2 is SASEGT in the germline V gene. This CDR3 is CASSLGRGSSYEQYF. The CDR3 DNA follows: TGTGCCAGCTCTTTGGGCAGGGGAAGCTCCTACGAGCAGTACTTC.